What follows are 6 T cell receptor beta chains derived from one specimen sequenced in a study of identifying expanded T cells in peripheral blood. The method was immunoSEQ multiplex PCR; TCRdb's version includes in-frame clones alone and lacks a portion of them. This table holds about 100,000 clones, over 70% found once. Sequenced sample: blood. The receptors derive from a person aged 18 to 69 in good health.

The chain's CDR3 is CATAEGYEQYF. DNA for the CDR3: TGTGCCACTGCAGAGGGCTACGAGCAGTACTTC. The J gene is TRBJ2-7, the V gene TRBV7-2; maybe TRBD2 (5 bases). The length of the CDR3 is 11 residues. The V gene lost 10 bases and the J gene lost 3 bases, with 10 bases spanning the gap. CDR1 and CDR2 (germline): SGHTA, FQGNSA.

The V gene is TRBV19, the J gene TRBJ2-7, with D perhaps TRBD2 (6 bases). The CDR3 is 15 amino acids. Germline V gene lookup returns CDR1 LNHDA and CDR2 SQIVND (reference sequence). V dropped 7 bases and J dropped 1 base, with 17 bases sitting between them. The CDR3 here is CASTSGQGRSYEQYF. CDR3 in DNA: TGTGCCAGTACCAGCGGGCAGGGAAGGTCCTACGAGCAGTACTTC.

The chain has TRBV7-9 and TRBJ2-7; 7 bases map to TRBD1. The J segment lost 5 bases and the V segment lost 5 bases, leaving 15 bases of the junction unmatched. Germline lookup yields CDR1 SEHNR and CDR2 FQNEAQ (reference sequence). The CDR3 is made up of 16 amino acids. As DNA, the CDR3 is TGTGCCAGCAGCATTTACAGGGGTGCCTCGACGCACGAGCAGTACTTC. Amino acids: CASSIYRGASTHEQYF.

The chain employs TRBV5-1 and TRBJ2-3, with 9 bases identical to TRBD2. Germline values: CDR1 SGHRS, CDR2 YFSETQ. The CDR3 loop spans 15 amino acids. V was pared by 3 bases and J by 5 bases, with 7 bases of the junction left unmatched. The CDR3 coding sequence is TGCGCCAGCAGCTGGGGCCGTAGCGGGGGAGATACGCAGTATTTT. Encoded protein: CASSWGRSGGDTQYF.

The CDR3 DNA is TGTGCCAGCAGTTCCCGCGGGGAACAAGAGACCCAGTACTTC. Residues: CASSSRGEQETQYF. The J gene is TRBJ2-5, the V gene TRBV6-7, with TRBD2 as a possible D gene (6 bases). TRBV6-7 is an ORF, and what it does is uncertain. CDR3 length equals 14 residues. The V and J ends lost 4 bases and 2 bases respectively, with 11 bases between them.

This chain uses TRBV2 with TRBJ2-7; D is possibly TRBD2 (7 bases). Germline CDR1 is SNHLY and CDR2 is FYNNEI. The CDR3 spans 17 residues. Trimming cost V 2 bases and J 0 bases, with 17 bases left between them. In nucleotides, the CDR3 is TGTGCCAGCAGTGAATCGAGGGGGGGGAGAGGCTCCTACGAGCAGTACTTC. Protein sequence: CASSESRGGRGSYEQYF.